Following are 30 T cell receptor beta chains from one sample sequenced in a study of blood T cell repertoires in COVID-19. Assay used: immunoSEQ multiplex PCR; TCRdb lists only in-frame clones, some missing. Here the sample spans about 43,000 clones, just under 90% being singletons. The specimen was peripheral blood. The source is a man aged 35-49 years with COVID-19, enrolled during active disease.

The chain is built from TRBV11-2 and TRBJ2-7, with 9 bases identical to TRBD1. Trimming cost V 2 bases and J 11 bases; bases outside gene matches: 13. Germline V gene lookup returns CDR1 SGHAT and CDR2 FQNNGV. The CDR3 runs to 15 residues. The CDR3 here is CASSLRTGVGGRKYF. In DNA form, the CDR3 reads TGTGCCAGCAGCTTACGGACAGGGGTTGGGGGCCGTAAGTACTTC.

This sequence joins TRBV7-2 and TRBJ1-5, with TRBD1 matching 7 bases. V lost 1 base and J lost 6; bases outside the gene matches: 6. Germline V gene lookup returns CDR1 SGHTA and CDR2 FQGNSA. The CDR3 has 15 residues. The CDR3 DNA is TGTGCCAGCAGCTTAGGGACAGGCCGGAGTCAGCCCCAGCATTTT. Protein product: CASSLGTGRSQPQHF.

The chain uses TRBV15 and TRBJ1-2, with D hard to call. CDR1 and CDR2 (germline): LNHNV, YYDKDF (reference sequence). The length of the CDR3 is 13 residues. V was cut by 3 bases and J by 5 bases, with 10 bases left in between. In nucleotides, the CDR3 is TGTGCCACCAGCAGGCGGGGAAAATATGGCTACACCTTC. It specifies CATSRRGKYGYTF.

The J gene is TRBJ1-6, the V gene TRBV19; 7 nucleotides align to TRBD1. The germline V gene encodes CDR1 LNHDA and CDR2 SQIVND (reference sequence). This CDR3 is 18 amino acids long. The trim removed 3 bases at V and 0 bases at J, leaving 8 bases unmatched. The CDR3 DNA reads TGTGCCAGTAGTATCAGCCCCAGGGGGAGCTCCTATAATTCACCCCTCCACTTT. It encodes CASSISPRGSSYNSPLHF.

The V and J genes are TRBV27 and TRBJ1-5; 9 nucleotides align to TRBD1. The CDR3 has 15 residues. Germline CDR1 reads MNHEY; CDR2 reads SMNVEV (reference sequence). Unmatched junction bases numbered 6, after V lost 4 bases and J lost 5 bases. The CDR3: CASSYGTGLDQPQHF. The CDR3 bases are TGTGCCAGCAGTTACGGGACAGGGTTGGATCAGCCCCAGCATTTT.

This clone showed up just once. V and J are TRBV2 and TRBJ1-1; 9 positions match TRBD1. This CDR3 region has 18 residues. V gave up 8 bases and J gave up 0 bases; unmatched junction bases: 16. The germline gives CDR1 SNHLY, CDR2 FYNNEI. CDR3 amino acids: CASRDRERFPYMNTEAFF. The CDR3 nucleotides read TGTGCCAGCCGGGACAGGGAGCGATTCCCCTACATGAACACTGAAGCTTTCTTT.

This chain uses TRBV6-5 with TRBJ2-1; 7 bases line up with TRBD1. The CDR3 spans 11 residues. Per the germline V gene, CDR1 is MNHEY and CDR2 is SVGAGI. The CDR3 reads CSTGSINEQFF. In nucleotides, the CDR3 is TGTTCGACAGGGTCCATCAATGAGCAGTTCTTC.

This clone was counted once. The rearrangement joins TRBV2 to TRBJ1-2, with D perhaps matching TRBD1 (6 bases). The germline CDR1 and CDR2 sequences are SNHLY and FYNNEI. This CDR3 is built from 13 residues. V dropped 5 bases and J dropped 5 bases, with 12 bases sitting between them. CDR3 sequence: CASSTGTSYGYTF. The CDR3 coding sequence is TGTGCCAGCAGTACGGGGACAAGTTATGGCTACACCTTC.

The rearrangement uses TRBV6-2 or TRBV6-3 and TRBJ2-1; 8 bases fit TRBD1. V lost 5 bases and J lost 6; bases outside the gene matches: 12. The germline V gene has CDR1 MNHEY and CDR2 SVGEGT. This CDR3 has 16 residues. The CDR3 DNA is TGTGCCAGCAGTAACGTCGACAGGGGAGGTTTCAATGAGCAGTTCTTC. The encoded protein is CASSNVDRGGFNEQFF.

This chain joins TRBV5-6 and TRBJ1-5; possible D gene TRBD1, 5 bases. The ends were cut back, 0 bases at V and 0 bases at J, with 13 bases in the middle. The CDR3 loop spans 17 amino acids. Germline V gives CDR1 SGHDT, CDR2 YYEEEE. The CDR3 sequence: CASSLGQQTNSNQPQHF. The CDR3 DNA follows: TGTGCCAGCAGCTTGGGACAGCAAACCAATAGCAATCAGCCCCAGCATTTT.

This chain's CDR3 is CASSLLRQKAFF. The CDR3 coding sequence is TGTGCCAGCAGCTTACTAAGACAAAAAGCTTTCTTT. The chain carries TRBV11-2 and TRBJ1-1; the D is unclear. The V end lost 2 bases, the J end lost 9 bases, and 10 bases lay between the germline ends. The CDR3 covers 12 residues. Germline V gene sequence: CDR1 SGHAT, CDR2 FQNNGV.

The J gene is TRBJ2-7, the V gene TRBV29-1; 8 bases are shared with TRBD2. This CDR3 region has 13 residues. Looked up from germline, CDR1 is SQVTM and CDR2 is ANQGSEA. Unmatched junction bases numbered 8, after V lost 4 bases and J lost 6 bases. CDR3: CSVVVGGASEQYF. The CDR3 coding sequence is TGCAGCGTTGTAGTCGGGGGGGCCTCCGAGCAGTACTTC.

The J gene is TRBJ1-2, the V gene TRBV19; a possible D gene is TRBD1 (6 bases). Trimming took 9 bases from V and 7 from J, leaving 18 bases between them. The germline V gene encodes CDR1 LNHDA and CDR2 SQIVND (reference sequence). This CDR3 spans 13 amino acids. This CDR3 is CASSFGQTIGYTF. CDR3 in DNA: TGTGCCAGCTCCTTTGGACAGACGATTGGCTACACCTTC.

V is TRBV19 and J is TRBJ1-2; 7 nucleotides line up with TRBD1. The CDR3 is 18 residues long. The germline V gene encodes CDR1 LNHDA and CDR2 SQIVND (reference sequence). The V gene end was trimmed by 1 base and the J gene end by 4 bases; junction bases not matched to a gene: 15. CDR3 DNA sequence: TGTGCCAGTAGTATAGGGACAGGAGCCTCCTCCTTTAGCTATGGCTACACCTTC. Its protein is CASSIGTGASSFSYGYTF.

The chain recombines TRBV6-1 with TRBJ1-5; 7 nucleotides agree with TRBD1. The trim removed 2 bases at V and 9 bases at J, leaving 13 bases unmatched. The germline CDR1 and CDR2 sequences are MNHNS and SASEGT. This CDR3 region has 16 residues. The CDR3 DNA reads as TGTGCCAGCAGTGAAAGGGGGCAGGCTCCCCAATGGCCCCAGCATTTT. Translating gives CASSERGQAPQWPQHF.

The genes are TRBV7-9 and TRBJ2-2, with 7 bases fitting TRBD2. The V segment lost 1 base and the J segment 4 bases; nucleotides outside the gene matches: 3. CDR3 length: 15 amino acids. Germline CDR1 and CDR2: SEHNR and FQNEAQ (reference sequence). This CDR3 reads CASSLEPGGTGELFF. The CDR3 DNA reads TGTGCCAGCAGCTTAGAACCGGGGGGCACCGGGGAGCTGTTTTTT.

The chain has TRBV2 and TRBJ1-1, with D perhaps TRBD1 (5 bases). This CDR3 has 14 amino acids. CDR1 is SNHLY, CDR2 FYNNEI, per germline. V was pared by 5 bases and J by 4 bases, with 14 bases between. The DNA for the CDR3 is TGTGCCAGCAGTCAGGAGGGGCTGGGCACTGAAGCTTTCTTT. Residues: CASSQEGLGTEAFF.

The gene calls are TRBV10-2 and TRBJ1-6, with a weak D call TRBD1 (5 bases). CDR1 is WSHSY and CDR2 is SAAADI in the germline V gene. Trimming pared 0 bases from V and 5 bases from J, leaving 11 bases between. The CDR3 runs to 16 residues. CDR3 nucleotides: TGCGCCAGCAGTGAGTCGAACAGGTTCAATAATTCACCCCTCCACTTT. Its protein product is CASSESNRFNNSPLHF.

This chain's CDR3 is CASSPRAGTGIANSPLHF. The CDR3 DNA reads TGTGCCAGCAGCCCCCGAGCCGGGACAGGGATCGCTAATTCACCCCTCCACTTT. The chain links TRBV28 to TRBJ1-6; TRBD1 matches at 9 bases. Trimming took 6 bases from V and 6 from J; bases not matched to a gene: 15. Germline V gene sequence: CDR1 MDHEN, CDR2 SYDVKM. The CDR3 extends over 18 amino acids.

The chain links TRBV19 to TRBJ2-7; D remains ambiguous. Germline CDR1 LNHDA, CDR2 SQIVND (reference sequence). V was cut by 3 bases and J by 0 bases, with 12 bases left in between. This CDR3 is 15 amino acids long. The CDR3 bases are TGTGCCAGTAGTATTGAGGTAGGCAGCTCCTACGAGCAGTACTTC. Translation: CASSIEVGSSYEQYF.

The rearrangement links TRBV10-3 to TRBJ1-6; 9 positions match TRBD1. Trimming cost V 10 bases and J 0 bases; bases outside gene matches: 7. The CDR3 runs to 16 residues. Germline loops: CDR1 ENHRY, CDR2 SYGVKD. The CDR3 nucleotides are TGTGCCACGCGGGGACAGGGTAGCTCCTATAATTCACCCCTCCACTTT. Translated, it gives CATRGQGSSYNSPLHF.

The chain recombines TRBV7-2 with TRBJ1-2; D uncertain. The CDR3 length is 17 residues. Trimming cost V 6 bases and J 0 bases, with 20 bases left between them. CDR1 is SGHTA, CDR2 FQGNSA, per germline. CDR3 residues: CASRTSRWELANYGYTF. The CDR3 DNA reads TGTGCCAGCAGAACCTCCAGGTGGGAGTTAGCTAACTATGGCTACACCTTC.

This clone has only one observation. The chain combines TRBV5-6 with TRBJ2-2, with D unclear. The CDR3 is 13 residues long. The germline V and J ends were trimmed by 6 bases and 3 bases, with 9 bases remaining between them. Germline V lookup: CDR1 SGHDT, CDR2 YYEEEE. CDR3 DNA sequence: TGTGCCAGCACCAAACCGGACACCGGGGAGCTGTTTTTT. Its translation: CASTKPDTGELFF.

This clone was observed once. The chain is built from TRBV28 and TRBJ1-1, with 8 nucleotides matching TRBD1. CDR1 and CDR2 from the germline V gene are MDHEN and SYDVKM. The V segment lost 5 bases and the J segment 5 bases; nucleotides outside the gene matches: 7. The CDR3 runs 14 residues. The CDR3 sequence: CASSPGQGRTEAFF. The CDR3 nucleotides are TGTGCCAGCAGTCCTGGACAGGGAAGGACTGAAGCTTTCTTT.

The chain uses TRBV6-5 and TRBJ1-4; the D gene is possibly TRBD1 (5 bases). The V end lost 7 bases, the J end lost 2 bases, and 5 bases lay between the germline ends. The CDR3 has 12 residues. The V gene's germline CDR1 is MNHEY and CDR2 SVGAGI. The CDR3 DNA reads TGTGCCAGCAAGGGGACTAATGAAAAACTGTTTTTT. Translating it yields CASKGTNEKLFF.

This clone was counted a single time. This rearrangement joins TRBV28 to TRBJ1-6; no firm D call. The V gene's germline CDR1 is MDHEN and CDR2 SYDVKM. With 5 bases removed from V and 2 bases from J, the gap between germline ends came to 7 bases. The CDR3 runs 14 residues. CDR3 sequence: CASSPGTYNSPLHF. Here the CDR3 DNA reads TGTGCCAGCAGTCCCGGGACCTATAATTCACCCCTCCACTTT.

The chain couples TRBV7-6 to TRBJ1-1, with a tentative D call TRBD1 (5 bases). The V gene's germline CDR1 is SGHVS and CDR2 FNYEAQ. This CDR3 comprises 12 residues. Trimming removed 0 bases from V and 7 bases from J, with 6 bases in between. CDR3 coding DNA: TGTGCCAGCAGCTTAGCGCAGGGTGAAGCTTTCTTT. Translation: CASSLAQGEAFF.

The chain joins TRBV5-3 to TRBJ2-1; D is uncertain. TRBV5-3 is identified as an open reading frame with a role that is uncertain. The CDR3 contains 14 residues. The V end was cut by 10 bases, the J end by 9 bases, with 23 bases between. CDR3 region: CAQHQVSRPGEQFF. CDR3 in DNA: TGTGCCCAGCATCAAGTGAGTAGGCCGGGTGAGCAGTTCTTC.

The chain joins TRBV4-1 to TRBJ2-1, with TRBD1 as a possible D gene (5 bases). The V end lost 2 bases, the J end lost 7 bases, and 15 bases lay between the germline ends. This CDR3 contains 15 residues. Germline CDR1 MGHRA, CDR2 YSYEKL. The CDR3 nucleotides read TGCGCCAGCAGCCAACAGGGTGGCGTAGGGAATGAGCAGTTCTTC. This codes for CASSQQGGVGNEQFF.

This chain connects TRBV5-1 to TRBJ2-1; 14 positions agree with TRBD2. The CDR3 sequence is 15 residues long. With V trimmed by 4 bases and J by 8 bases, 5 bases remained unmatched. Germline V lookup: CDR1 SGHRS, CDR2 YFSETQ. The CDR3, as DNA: TGCGCCAGCAGCCAAGGGACTAGCGGGAGAGATGAGCAGTTCTTC. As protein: CASSQGTSGRDEQFF.